This T cell receptor (beta chain) is from a study of CD8+ T cells in alopecia areata. Findings of the study overall: When scalp samples are sequenced, resident alphabeta T cells of normal skin are also captured.

Comments on this clone: Antigen unknown.

Germline V gene sequence: CDR1 SEHNR, CDR2 FQNEAQ (reference sequence). This CDR3 comprises 15 residues. V gave up 6 bases and J gave up 8 bases; unmatched junction bases: 11. Treatment of the sample: oral pan-JAK inhibitor, 5-10 mg twice daily. Extracted from the samples, RNA was reverse transcribed into cDNA to serve as the sequencing template. The data were produced by immunoSEQ multiplex PCR, yet TCRdb's version contains in-frame clones alone and is incomplete. The table shows around 270,000 clones, with roughly 50% occurring only once. The J gene is TRBJ2-1, the V gene TRBV7-9; TRBD2 agrees at 9 bases. The sample here was CD4+ T cells sorted from blood, taken at week 24, from a patient treated with tofacitinib. This sequence originates from a human donor with alopecia areata. CDR3 nucleotide sequence: TGTGCCAGCAGTTCTAGAGCGGGGGGTGACGATGAGCAGTTCTTC. Translating gives CASSSRAGGDDEQFF.